These 21 T cell receptor beta chains originate from one sample sequenced in a study of cytomegalovirus exposure and HLA in healthy donors. It was with 60 Vbeta and 13 Jbeta primers that the PCR ran. This table comes from immunoSEQ multiplex PCR, and its TCRdb copy is limited to in-frame clones, with some not included. The sample lists about 180,000 clones; roughly four fifths were seen once. The specimen was PBMCs. Every receptor here comes from a girl under 18 in good health and CMV-seropositive.

CDR3 sequence reads: CASSQGTPLNTEAFF. DNA of the CDR3: TGTGCCAGCAGCCAAGGGACACCTTTAAACACTGAAGCTTTCTTT. This rearrangement joins TRBV28 to TRBJ1-1, with D maybe TRBD1 (6 bases). The CDR3 has 15 amino acids. The V end was cut by 6 bases, the J end by 2 bases, with 16 bases between. Germline lookup yields CDR1 MDHEN and CDR2 SYDVKM.

As to this clone: At one of its ends the junction is not consistent with the germline gene, which may arise from a read error. V is TRBV7-7 and J is TRBJ2-2, with D perhaps matching TRBD1 (6 bases). The V gene's germline CDR1 is SSHAT and CDR2 FNYEAQ (reference sequence). CDR3 length equals 15 residues. The CDR3 coding sequence is TGTGCTAGCAGCCCTACAGGGAAGAACACCGGGGAGCTGTTTTTT. It codes for CASSPTGKNTGELFF. Full variable domain (remainder filled in from reference TRBV7-7 and TRBJ2-2): GAGVSQSPRYKVTKRGQDVTLRCDPISSHATLYWYQQALGQGPEFLTYFNYEAQPDKSGLPSDRFSAERPEGSISTLTIQRTEQRDSAMYRCASSPTGKNTGELFFGEGSRLTVL.

V is TRBV5-1 and J is TRBJ1-1, with 7 nucleotides matching TRBD1. The CDR3 is 17 residues long. Germline V gene data show CDR1 as SGHRS and CDR2 as YFSETQ. J gave up 0 bases and V 4 bases, and 12 bases lay outside the gene matches. CDR3 in DNA: TGCGCCAGCAGCAGATACGGGACAGCCCCAATGAACACTGAAGCTTTCTTT. It encodes CASSRYGTAPMNTEAFF. Drawing the rest from reference TRBV5-1 and TRBJ1-1, the complete variable domain is KAGVTQTPRYLIKTRGQQVTLSCSPISGHRSVSWYQQTPGQGLQFLFEYFSETQRNKGNFPGRFSGRQFSNSRSEMNVSTLELGDSALYLCASSRYGTAPMNTEAFFGQGTRLTVV.

The genes are TRBV5-6 and TRBJ2-1; maybe TRBD2 (6 bases). Between the trimmed V and J ends, which lost 4 bases and 2 bases, there was a span of 16 bases. CDR3 length: 16 residues. Germline-derived CDR1 and CDR2 are SGHDT and YYEEEE. CDR3 sequence (DNA): TGTGCCAGCAGCCCCGGGACGGGGGTGGCCTACAATGAGCAGTTCTTC. Its translation: CASSPGTGVAYNEQFF.

Regarding this clone: Other DNA sequences from this sample encode an identical CDR3 as well. CDR3 sequence: CASSRQGSYEQYF. The CDR3 nucleotides read TGTGCCAGTAGTAGACAGGGCTCCTACGAGCAGTACTTC. The rearrangement links TRBV19 to TRBJ2-7; 7 bases agree with TRBD1. The germline V gene has CDR1 LNHDA and CDR2 SQIVND (reference sequence). V gave up 4 bases and J gave up 0 bases; unmatched junction bases: 0. CDR3 length: 13 residues.

This chain uses TRBV2 with TRBJ2-1; D perhaps matches TRBD1 (6 bases). V lost 3 bases and J lost 5, with 17 bases in between. This CDR3 comprises 16 residues. In germline, CDR1 is SNHLY, CDR2 FYNNEI. CDR3: CASSELGDTRDNEQFF. The CDR3 DNA sequence: TGTGCCAGCAGTGAGCTTGGGGACACCCGTGACAATGAGCAGTTCTTC.

In this sample, this clone turned up once. The rearrangement uses TRBV10-1 and TRBJ1-2; D perhaps matches TRBD1 (6 bases). The germline CDR1 and CDR2 sequences are WNHNN and SYGVQD (reference sequence). Trimming took 5 bases from V and 5 from J, leaving 9 bases between them. The CDR3 has 12 residues. The CDR3 nucleotides are TGCGCCAGCAGTTATGGACAGTATGGCTACACCTTC. This gives the protein CASSYGQYGYTF.

The rearrangement joins TRBV6-5 to TRBJ1-1, with D uncertain. CDR3 size: 14 residues. Between the trimmed V and J ends, which lost 2 bases and 1 base, there was a span of 8 bases. Per the germline V gene, CDR1 is MNHEY and CDR2 is SVGAGI. The CDR3 spells CASSYTSQNTEAFF. In DNA, the CDR3 is TGTGCCAGCAGTTACACCTCACAGAACACTGAAGCTTTCTTT.

This rearrangement joins TRBV2 to TRBJ2-7; 14 nucleotides agree with TRBD2. CDR1 SNHLY and CDR2 FYNNEI come from the germline V gene. The CDR3 covers 17 residues. Trimming cost V 4 bases and J 5 bases; bases outside gene matches: 10. CDR3 in DNA: TGTGCCAGCAGTGGGACTAGCGGGGGGCTTAGGGGGCACGAGCAGTACTTC. This translates into CASSGTSGGLRGHEQYF.

The chain combines TRBV2 with TRBJ2-5, with TRBD2 as a possible D gene (5 bases). This CDR3 contains 13 residues. Trimming cost V 4 bases and J 4 bases, with 10 bases left between them. CDR1 is SNHLY, CDR2 FYNNEI, per germline. CDR3 DNA sequence: TGTGCCAGCAGTGTTGAGGGCCGAGAGACCCAGTACTTC. It specifies CASSVEGRETQYF.

This clone was seen a single time. The V call is TRBV19, the J call TRBJ2-3; 9 bases match TRBD1. From germline, CDR1 is LNHDA and CDR2 SQIVND (reference sequence). The CDR3 sequence is 16 residues long. V lost 5 bases and J lost 3; bases outside the gene matches: 9. CDR3 amino acids: CASSPSSGQGTDTQYF. In DNA, the CDR3 is TGTGCCAGTAGTCCTAGCTCGGGACAGGGTACAGATACGCAGTATTTT. Full variable domain (remainder filled in from reference TRBV19 and TRBJ2-3): DGGITQSPKYLFRKEGQNVTLSCEQNLNHDAMYWYRQDPGQGLRLIYYSQIVNDFQKGDIAEGYSVSREKKESFPLTVTSAQKNPTAFYLCASSPSSGQGTDTQYFGPGTRLTVL.

Comment on this clone: This CDR3 is also generated by other DNA sequences in the sample. This chain uses TRBV5-1 with TRBJ2-5; D call uncertain. V lost 0 bases, J lost 5 bases, and 8 bases lay in between. The CDR3 length is 13 residues. The germline gives CDR1 SGHRS, CDR2 YFSETQ. CDR3 in DNA: TGCGCCAGCAGCTTGGGAGGTGAGGAGACCCAGTACTTC. Translation gives CASSLGGEETQYF. Full variable domain (rest looked up from reference TRBV5-1 and TRBJ2-5): KAGVTQTPRYLIKTRGQQVTLSCSPISGHRSVSWYQQTPGQGLQFLFEYFSETQRNKGNFPGRFSGRQFSNSRSEMNVSTLELGDSALYLCASSLGGEETQYFGPGTRLLVL.

This clone was detected only a few times. Other DNA sequences of this sample code for an identical CDR3. The chain carries TRBV9 and TRBJ1-2; 8 nucleotides line up with TRBD1. Germline-derived CDR1 and CDR2 are SGDLS and YYNGEE. The CDR3 is 13 amino acids. V dropped 2 bases and J dropped 4; count of bases not matched to a gene: 1. CDR3 amino acids: CASSVGQGYGYTF. DNA of the CDR3: TGTGCCAGCAGCGTCGGACAGGGCTATGGCTACACCTTC. Full variable domain (remainder filled in from reference TRBV9 and TRBJ1-2): DSGVTQTPKHLITATGQRVTLRCSPRSGDLSVYWYQQSLDQGLQFLIQYYNGEERAKGNILERFSAQQFPDLHSELNLSSLELGDSALYFCASSVGQGYGYTFGSGTRLTVV.

This clone showed up just a few times. This chain uses TRBV10-1 with TRBJ2-3; no clear D gene. The V end was cut by 0 bases, the J end by 5 bases, with 3 bases between. The length of the CDR3 is 12 residues. Germline CDR1 and CDR2: WNHNN and SYGVQD (reference sequence). DNA of the CDR3: TGCGCCAGCAGTGAGTCTCGAGATACGCAGTATTTT. Protein product: CASSESRDTQYF.

The chain combines TRBV5-1 with TRBJ2-1; 7 bases match TRBD2. CDR1 and CDR2 from the germline V gene are SGHRS and YFSETQ. CDR3 length: 15 residues. The V and J ends lost 3 bases and 3 bases, in that order; junction bases with no gene match: 6. The CDR3 protein is CASSWGGEHYNEQFF. DNA for the CDR3: TGCGCCAGCAGCTGGGGAGGGGAGCACTACAATGAGCAGTTCTTC.

The chain combines TRBV11-2 with TRBJ1-4, with D maybe TRBD1 (6 bases). Germline CDR1 and CDR2: SGHAT and FQNNGV. Between the trimmed V and J ends, which lost 2 bases and 4 bases, there was a span of 11 bases. The CDR3 has 15 amino acids. The CDR3 loop reads CASSLSGRGNEKLFF. CDR3 coding DNA: TGTGCCAGCAGCTTATCGGGCAGGGGTAATGAAAAACTGTTTTTT.

This chain uses TRBV6-1 with TRBJ1-2, with D possibly TRBD1 on 5 matching bases. The CDR3 runs 17 residues. Germline CDR1 is MNHNS and CDR2 is SASEGT. Between the trimmed V and J ends, which lost 3 bases and 4 bases, there was a span of 21 bases. The CDR3 loop reads CASSDLRVTVRFYGYTF. The CDR3 DNA reads as TGTGCCAGCAGTGATCTGAGAGTGACAGTCCGATTCTATGGCTACACCTTC.

V gene TRBV5-6 combines with J gene TRBJ2-7; 10 bases match TRBD1. The CDR3 runs to 14 residues. Trimming removed 4 bases from V and 4 bases from J; junction bases left unmatched: 5. CDR1 SGHDT and CDR2 YYEEEE come from the germline V gene. The CDR3 protein is CASSETGGGYEQYF. Here the CDR3 DNA reads TGTGCCAGCAGCGAGACAGGGGGCGGGTACGAGCAGTACTTC.

The chain combines TRBV11-3 with TRBJ2-3, with a tentative D call TRBD2 (6 bases). Trimming shortened V by 5 bases and J by 0 bases, and 15 bases separated the two germline ends. Germline CDR1 and CDR2: SGHNT and YENEEA. This CDR3 is built from 16 residues. The CDR3 here is CASSPPAGPSTDTQYF. In DNA form, the CDR3 reads TGTGCCAGCAGCCCTCCGGCGGGGCCTAGCACAGATACGCAGTATTTT.

This clone has only a few counts. The V call is TRBV5-1, the J call TRBJ1-1; a possible D gene is TRBD1 (6 bases). Per germline, CDR1 SGHRS and CDR2 YFSETQ. This CDR3 contains 14 residues. Trimming stripped 0 bases from V and 7 bases from J, with 13 bases between. CDR3 region: CASSLGQGLDEAFF. The CDR3 DNA sequence: TGCGCCAGCAGCTTGGGTCAGGGGTTGGATGAAGCTTTCTTT.

CDR3 residues: CASSFRDSVGLTYEQYF. CDR3 nucleotide sequence: TGTGCCAGCTCTTTTAGGGACAGTGTGGGTCTGACCTACGAGCAGTACTTC. This chain connects TRBV2 to TRBJ2-5, with 7 bases aligning to TRBD1. The J call may be mistaken, given a closer DNA end match to TRBJ2-7. The germline V gene has CDR1 SNHLY and CDR2 FYNNEI. The CDR3 spans 17 residues.